Each of the 19 T cell receptor beta chains below was sequenced from the same sample in a study of blood T cell repertoires in COVID-19. This table comes from immunoSEQ multiplex PCR, and its TCRdb copy is limited to in-frame clones, with some not included. This sample has about 250,000 clones, with 80% to 90% found just once. Material for sequencing was peripheral blood. Receptor source: a man at least 80 years old with acute or convalescent COVID-19.

This chain links TRBV5-1 with TRBJ2-7; 14 bases are a match to TRBD2. Unmatched junction bases numbered 4, after V lost 4 bases and J lost 4 bases. The CDR3 has 15 residues. Germline V gives CDR1 SGHRS, CDR2 YFSETQ. The CDR3 region has the DNA TGCGCCAGCAGCGAAAGACTAGCGGGAGGGTACGAGCAGTACTTC. Translated, it gives CASSERLAGGYEQYF.

The rearrangement uses TRBV6-2 or TRBV6-3 and TRBJ2-1; 8 bases align to TRBD1. Trimming removed 4 bases from V and 4 bases from J; junction bases left unmatched: 6. Looked up from germline, CDR1 is MNHEY and CDR2 is SVGEGT. The CDR3 is 15 residues long. The CDR3 DNA sequence: TGTGCCAGCAGTTCCCGGGACAGGCCTTACAATGAGCAGTTCTTC. Protein product: CASSSRDRPYNEQFF.

V is TRBV28 and J is TRBJ1-1; TRBD1 matches 8 bases. The CDR3 spans 17 residues. Germline values: CDR1 MDHEN, CDR2 SYDVKM. With V trimmed by 2 bases and J by 3 bases, 11 bases remained unmatched. CDR3 coding DNA: TGTGCCAGCAGTTTAAGAATCGGGACAGGTGACCACACTGAAGCTTTCTTT. It translates to CASSLRIGTGDHTEAFF. The variable domain in full, completed from reference TRBV28 and TRBJ1-1, reads DVKVTQSSRYLVKRTGEKVFLECVQDMDHENMFWYRQDPGLGLRLIYFSYDVKMKEKGDIPEGYSVSREKKERFSLILESASTNQTSMYLCASSLRIGTGDHTEAFFGQGTRLTVV.

This chain connects TRBV7-2 to TRBJ2-5; TRBD1 aligns across 9 bases. This CDR3 is built from 17 residues. The germline V gene has CDR1 SGHTA and CDR2 FQGNSA. After removal of 2 bases from V and 2 bases from J, the junction contained 9 bases not matched to a gene. CDR3 loop: CASSLTLGGTGQETQYF. The CDR3 nucleotides read TGTGCCAGCAGCTTAACGTTAGGGGGGACAGGGCAAGAGACCCAGTACTTC.

The genes are TRBV19 and TRBJ1-3; D gene uncertain. Trimming left V 7 bases short and J 0 bases short, with 13 bases between. This CDR3 region has 15 residues. Germline V gene data show CDR1 as LNHDA and CDR2 as SQIVND (reference sequence). CDR3 amino acids: CASTPGGLSGNTIYF. For the CDR3, the DNA is TGTGCCAGTACCCCCGGTGGACTCTCTGGAAACACCATATATTTT.

On this clone itself: The same CDR3 can be traced to other DNA sequences in this sample. The chain couples TRBV19 to TRBJ2-7, with D possibly being TRBD1 (6 bases). Germline lookup yields CDR1 LNHDA and CDR2 SQIVND (reference sequence). Trimming took off 3 bases at V and 1 base at J, with 10 bases between the two ends. The CDR3 consists of 14 residues. The CDR3 reads CASSMSRGSYEQYF. CDR3 in DNA: TGTGCCAGTAGTATGTCCAGGGGATCCTACGAGCAGTACTTC.

In this sample, this clone turned up many times. This chain joins TRBV20-1 and TRBJ1-1; D remains ambiguous. Germline V gene lookup returns CDR1 DFQATT and CDR2 SNEGSKA (reference sequence). The CDR3 has 11 residues. Deletions cut 0 bases from V and 6 bases from J, with 5 bases between. This chain's CDR3 is CSARERSEAFF. The DNA of the CDR3 is TGCAGTGCTAGAGAGAGATCTGAAGCTTTCTTT.

V is TRBV15 and J is TRBJ2-1, with TRBD2 matching 10 bases. V was clipped by 4 bases and J by 7 bases; unmatched bases: 7. This CDR3 comprises 15 residues. Germline V CDR1 and CDR2: LNHNV, YYDKDF (reference sequence). CDR3 loop: CATSTLAGAGNEQFF. CDR3 nucleotides: TGTGCCACCAGCACGCTAGCGGGAGCGGGAAATGAGCAGTTCTTC.

This chain joins TRBV6-2 or TRBV6-3 and TRBJ2-7; 7 positions match TRBD1. This CDR3 comprises 15 residues. Trimming removed 2 bases from V and 2 bases from J; junction bases left unmatched: 6. Germline V gives CDR1 MNHEY, CDR2 SVGEGT. The CDR3 loop is CASSYLRDSPYEQYF. CDR3 bases: TGTGCCAGCAGTTACCTCCGGGACAGCCCCTACGAGCAGTACTTC.

The genes are TRBV7-8 and TRBJ2-7; D perhaps matches TRBD1 (6 bases). This CDR3 has 16 residues. The V and J ends lost 7 bases and 4 bases respectively, with 23 bases between them. Germline CDR1 reads SGHVS; CDR2 reads FQNEAQ. The CDR3 coding sequence is TGTGCCAGCACCGTGAAATGGGACACCTCTCTTTACGAGCAGTACTTC. Translation: CASTVKWDTSLYEQYF.

The chain employs TRBV2 and TRBJ1-5; no definite D call. The CDR3 is 14 residues long. V lost 7 bases to trimming and J lost 4 bases, with 14 bases between them. Germline assignment: CDR1 SNHLY and CDR2 FYNNEI. The CDR3 region is CASIGEIGNQPQHF. Written as DNA, the CDR3 is TGTGCCAGCATAGGAGAAATTGGAAATCAGCCCCAGCATTTT.

J is TRBJ1-4 and V is TRBV9, with TRBD1 matching 7 bases. Germline assignment: CDR1 SGDLS and CDR2 YYNGEE. V gave up 4 bases and J gave up 2 bases; unmatched junction bases: 5. The CDR3 totals 15 residues. The CDR3 region is CASSPRQGTNEKLFF. CDR3 nucleotide sequence: TGTGCCAGCAGCCCCCGACAGGGCACTAATGAAAAACTGTTTTTT.

The genes are TRBV15 and TRBJ2-3; no firm D call. The CDR3 consists of 15 residues. Germline assignment: CDR1 LNHNV and CDR2 YYDKDF (reference sequence). V was clipped by 1 base and J by 0 bases, with 8 bases between them. CDR3 sequence reads: CATSRVPSSTDTQYF. The CDR3, as DNA: TGTGCCACCAGCAGAGTTCCCTCGAGCACAGATACGCAGTATTTT.

The chain has TRBV3-1 (or the pseudogene TRBV3-2) and TRBJ1-1; D is uncertain. V gave up 1 base and J gave up 9 bases, with 12 bases separating them. This CDR3 comprises 13 residues. Per germline, CDR1 LGHDT and CDR2 YNNKEL (reference sequence). For the CDR3, the DNA is TGTGCCAGCAGCCAAGGGGCCAGGCTTCAAGCTTTCTTT. The encoded protein is CASSQGARLQAFF.

This sequence joins TRBV20-1 and TRBJ2-7, with D perhaps matching TRBD1 (6 bases). The V gene lost 3 bases and the J gene lost 2 bases, with 14 bases spanning the gap. The germline V gene has CDR1 DFQATT and CDR2 SNEGSKA (reference sequence). The CDR3 runs to 14 residues. The DNA for the CDR3 is TGCAGTGCTAGTGACCTGACAGGCCCCTACGAGCAGTACTTC. Its protein product is CSASDLTGPYEQYF.

The CDR3 DNA reads TGTGCCACCAGTGGAGCGGGAGGACCTAACACAGATACGCAGTATTTT. Amino acids: CATSGAGGPNTDTQYF. The chain joins TRBV24-1 to TRBJ2-3, with 9 bases matching TRBD2. Germline CDR1 reads KGHDR; CDR2 reads SFDVKD. The CDR3 has 16 amino acids. V was clipped by 5 bases and J by 2 bases; unmatched bases: 7.

This clone was detected once. For the CDR3, the DNA is TGTGCCAGCAGTCTGACTGAACTTAATGAAAAACTGTTTTTT. Translating gives CASSLTELNEKLFF. The rearrangement uses TRBV7-9 and TRBJ1-4, with no clear D. Germline V gene data show CDR1 as SEHNR and CDR2 as FQNEAQ (reference sequence). Trimming took off 6 bases at V and 4 bases at J, with 12 bases between the two ends. The CDR3 spans 14 residues.

The chain carries TRBV7-8 and TRBJ1-1; a possible D gene is TRBD1 (5 bases). Trimming shortened V by 4 bases and J by 4 bases, and 16 bases separated the two germline ends. The CDR3 consists of 15 residues. CDR1 SGHVS and CDR2 FQNEAQ come from the germline V gene. CDR3 coding DNA: TGTGCCAGCAGCTCCGGGCCTCGACAGCGCACTGAAGCTTTCTTT. It specifies CASSSGPRQRTEAFF.

This sequence joins TRBV19 and TRBJ1-1; D perhaps matches TRBD1 (6 bases). The CDR3 is made up of 14 amino acids. CDR1 is LNHDA and CDR2 is SQIVND in the germline V gene (reference sequence). Trimming pared 9 bases from V and 5 bases from J, leaving 19 bases between. CDR3 in amino acids: CASLERGGETEAFF. In DNA form, the CDR3 reads TGTGCCAGCCTCGAAAGGGGGGGGGAGACTGAAGCTTTCTTT. The full variable domain, with the rest looked up from reference TRBV19 and TRBJ1-1, is DGGITQSPKYLFRKEGQNVTLSCEQNLNHDAMYWYRQDPGQGLRLIYYSQIVNDFQKGDIAEGYSVSREKKESFPLTVTSAQKNPTAFYLCASLERGGETEAFFGQGTRLTVV.